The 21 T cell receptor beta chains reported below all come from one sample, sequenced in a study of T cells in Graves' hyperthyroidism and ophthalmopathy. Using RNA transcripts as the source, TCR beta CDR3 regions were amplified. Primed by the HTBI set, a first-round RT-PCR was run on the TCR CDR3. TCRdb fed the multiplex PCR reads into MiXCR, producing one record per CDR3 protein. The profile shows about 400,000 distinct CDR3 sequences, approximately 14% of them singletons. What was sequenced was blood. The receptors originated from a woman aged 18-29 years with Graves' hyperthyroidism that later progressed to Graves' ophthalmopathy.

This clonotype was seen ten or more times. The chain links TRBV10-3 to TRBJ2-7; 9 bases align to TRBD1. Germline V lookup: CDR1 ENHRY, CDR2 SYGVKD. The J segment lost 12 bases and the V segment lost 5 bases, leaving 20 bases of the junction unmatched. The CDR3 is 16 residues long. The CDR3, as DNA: TGTGCCATCAGTCCTAATGGGGGACAGGGCGTTTTTGGGCTGTACTTC. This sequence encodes CAISPNGGQGVFGLYF.

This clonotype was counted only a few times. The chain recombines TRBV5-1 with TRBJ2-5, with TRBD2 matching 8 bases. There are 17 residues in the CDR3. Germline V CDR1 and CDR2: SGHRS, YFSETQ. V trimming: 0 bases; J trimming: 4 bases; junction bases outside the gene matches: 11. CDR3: CASSLADRAGGGETQYF. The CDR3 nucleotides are TGCGCCAGCAGCTTGGCCGACCGGGCGGGAGGCGGAGAGACCCAGTACTTC.

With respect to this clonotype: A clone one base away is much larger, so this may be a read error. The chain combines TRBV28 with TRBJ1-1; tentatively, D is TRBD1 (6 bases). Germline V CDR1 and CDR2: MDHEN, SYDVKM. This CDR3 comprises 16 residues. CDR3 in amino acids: CASSLGGESSYAEASF. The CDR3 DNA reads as TGTGCCAGCAGTTTGGGGGGCGAGAGTAGTTATGCTGAAGCTTCCTTT. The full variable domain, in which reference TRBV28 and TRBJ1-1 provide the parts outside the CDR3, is DVKVTQSSRYLVKRTGEKVFLECVQDMDHENMFWYRQDPGLGLRLIYFSYDVKMKEKGDIPEGYSVSREKKERFSLILESASTNQTSMYLCASSLGGESSYAEASFGQGTRLTVV.

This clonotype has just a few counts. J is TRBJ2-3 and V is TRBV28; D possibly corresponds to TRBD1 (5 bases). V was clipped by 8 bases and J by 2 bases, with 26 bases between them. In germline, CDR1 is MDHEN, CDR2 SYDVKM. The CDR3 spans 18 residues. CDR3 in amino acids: CASSPQFTERTPTDTQYF. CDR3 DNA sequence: TGTGCCAGCTCACCACAATTCACGGAACGGACACCCACAGATACGCAGTATTTT.

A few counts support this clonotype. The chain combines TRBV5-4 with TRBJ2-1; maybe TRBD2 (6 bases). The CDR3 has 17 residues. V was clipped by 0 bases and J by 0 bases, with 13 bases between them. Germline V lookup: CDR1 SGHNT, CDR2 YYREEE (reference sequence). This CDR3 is CASSLGGGGSSYNEQFF. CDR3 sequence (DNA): TGTGCCAGCAGCTTGGGAGGCGGAGGGAGCTCCTACAATGAGCAGTTCTTC.

CDR3 DNA sequence: TGTGCCAGCAGCTTGGTACAGAAACATTCACCCCTCCACTTT. Protein sequence: CASSLVQKHSPLHF. This chain uses TRBV5-6 with TRBJ1-6; D remains unclear. The V gene lost 0 bases and the J gene lost 8 bases, with 9 bases spanning the gap. The CDR3 length is 14 residues. Germline V CDR1 and CDR2: SGHDT, YYEEEE. The full variable domain, its missing parts supplied by reference TRBV5-6 and TRBJ1-6, is DAGVTQSPTHLIKTRGQQVTLRCSPKSGHDTVSWYQQALGQGPQFIFQYYEEEERQRGNFPDRFSGHQFPNYSSELNVNALLLGDSALYLCASSLVQKHSPLHFGNGTRLTVT.

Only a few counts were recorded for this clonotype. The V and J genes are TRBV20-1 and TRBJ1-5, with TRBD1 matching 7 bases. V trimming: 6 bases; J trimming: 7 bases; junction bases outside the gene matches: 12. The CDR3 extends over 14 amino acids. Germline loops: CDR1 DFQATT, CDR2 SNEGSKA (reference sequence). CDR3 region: CSASRGRVKQPQHF. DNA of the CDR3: TGCAGTGCATCTAGGGGGCGCGTAAAACAGCCCCAGCATTTT.

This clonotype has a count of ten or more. The CDR3 DNA sequence: TGTGCCAGCAGCTCCTCCAGGGAAGGGGCAGATACGCAGTATTTT. Protein sequence: CASSSSREGADTQYF. This chain connects TRBV13 to TRBJ2-3, with TRBD1 as a possible D gene (5 bases). The CDR3 spans 15 residues. V lost 4 bases and J 4 bases, leaving 15 bases between the germline ends. Looked up from germline, CDR1 is PRHDT and CDR2 is FYEKMQ (reference sequence). Using reference TRBV13 and TRBJ2-3 for the parts outside the CDR3, the full variable domain is AAGVIQSPRHLIKEKRETATLKCYPIPRHDTVYWYQQGPGQDPQFLISFYEKMQSDKGSIPDRFSAQQFSDYHSELNMSSLELGDSALYFCASSSSREGADTQYFGPGTRLTVL.

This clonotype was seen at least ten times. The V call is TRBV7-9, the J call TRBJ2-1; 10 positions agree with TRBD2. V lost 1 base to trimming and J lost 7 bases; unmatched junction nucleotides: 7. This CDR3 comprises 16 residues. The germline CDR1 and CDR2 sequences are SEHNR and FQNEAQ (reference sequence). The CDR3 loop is CASSLVSPSGRNEQFF. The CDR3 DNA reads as TGTGCCAGCAGCTTAGTTTCGCCTAGCGGGAGAAATGAGCAGTTCTTC.

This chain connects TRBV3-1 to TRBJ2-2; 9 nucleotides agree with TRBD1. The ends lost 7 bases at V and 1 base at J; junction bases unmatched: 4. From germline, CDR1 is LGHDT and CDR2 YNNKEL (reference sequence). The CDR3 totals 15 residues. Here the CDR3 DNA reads TGTGCCAGCAACCCGGGACAGGGGAACACCGGGGAGCTGTTTTTT. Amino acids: CASNPGQGNTGELFF.

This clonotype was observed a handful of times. In nucleotides, the CDR3 is TGTGCCGGCGGGGGACCTAGCACAGATACGCAGTATTTT. Translating it yields CAGGGPSTDTQYF. V is TRBV28 and J is TRBJ2-3, with 7 bases fitting TRBD2. CDR3 length equals 13 residues. Germline loops: CDR1 MDHEN, CDR2 SYDVKM. J was trimmed by 0 bases and V by 11 bases; bases with no gene match: 5.

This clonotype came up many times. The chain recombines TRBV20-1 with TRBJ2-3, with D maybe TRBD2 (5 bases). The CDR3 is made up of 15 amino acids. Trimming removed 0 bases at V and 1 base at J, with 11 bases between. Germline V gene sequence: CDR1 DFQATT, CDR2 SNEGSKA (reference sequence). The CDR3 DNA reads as TGCAGTGCTAGAGACCCAGCGGAACGCACAGATACGCAGTATTTT. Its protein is CSARDPAERTDTQYF.

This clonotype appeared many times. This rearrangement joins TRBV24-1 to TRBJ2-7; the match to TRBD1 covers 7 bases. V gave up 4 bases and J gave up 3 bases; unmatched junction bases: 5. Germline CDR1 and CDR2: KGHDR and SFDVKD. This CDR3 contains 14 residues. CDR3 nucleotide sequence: TGTGCCACCAGTGACTGGGACAGACTCTACGAGCAGTACTTC. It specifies CATSDWDRLYEQYF.

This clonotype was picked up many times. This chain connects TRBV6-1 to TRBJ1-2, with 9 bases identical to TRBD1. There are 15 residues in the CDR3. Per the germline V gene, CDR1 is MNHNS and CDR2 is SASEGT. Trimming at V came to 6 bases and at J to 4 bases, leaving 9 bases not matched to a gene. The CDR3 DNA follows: TGTGCCAGCAGAGGGAAACAGGGGGCGGTCTATGGCTACACCTTC. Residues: CASRGKQGAVYGYTF.

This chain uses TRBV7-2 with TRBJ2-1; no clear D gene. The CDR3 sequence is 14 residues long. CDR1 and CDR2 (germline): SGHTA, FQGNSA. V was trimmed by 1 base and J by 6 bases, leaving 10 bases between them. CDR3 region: CASSLDPIGNEQFF. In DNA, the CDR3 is TGTGCCAGCAGCTTAGATCCTATTGGCAATGAGCAGTTCTTC. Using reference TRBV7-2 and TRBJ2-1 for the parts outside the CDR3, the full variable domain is GAGVSQSPSNKVTEKGKDVELRCDPISGHTALYWYRQSLGQGLEFLIYFQGNSAPDKSGLPSDRFSAERTGGSVSTLTIQRTQQEDSAVYLCASSLDPIGNEQFFGPGTRLTVL.

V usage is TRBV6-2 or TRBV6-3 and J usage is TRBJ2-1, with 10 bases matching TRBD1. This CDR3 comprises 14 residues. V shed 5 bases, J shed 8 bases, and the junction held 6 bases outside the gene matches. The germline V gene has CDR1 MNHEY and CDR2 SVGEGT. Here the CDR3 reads CASSLPGQGDEQFF. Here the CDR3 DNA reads TGTGCCAGCAGTCTCCCAGGACAGGGGGATGAGCAGTTCTTC.

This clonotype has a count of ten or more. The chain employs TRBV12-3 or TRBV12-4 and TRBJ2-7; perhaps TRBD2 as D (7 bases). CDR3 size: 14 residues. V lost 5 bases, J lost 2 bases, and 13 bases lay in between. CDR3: CASSQGEGAYEQYF. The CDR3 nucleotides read TGTGCCAGCAGTCAAGGGGAGGGGGCCTACGAGCAGTACTTC.

This CDR3 is CATSVSGVSYNEQFF. CDR3 bases: TGTGCCACCAGTGTAAGTGGGGTCTCCTACAATGAGCAGTTCTTC. The J gene is TRBJ2-1, the V gene TRBV24-1, with no clear D. The CDR3 runs 15 residues. Germline V CDR1 and CDR2: KGHDR, SFDVKD. Deletions cut 5 bases from V and 0 bases from J, with 10 bases between.

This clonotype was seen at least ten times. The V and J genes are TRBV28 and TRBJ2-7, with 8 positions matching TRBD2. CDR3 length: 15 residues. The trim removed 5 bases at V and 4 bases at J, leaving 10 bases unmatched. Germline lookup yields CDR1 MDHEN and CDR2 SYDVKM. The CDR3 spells CASSALTGGMYEQYF. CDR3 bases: TGTGCCAGCAGTGCCCTAACGGGAGGGATGTACGAGCAGTACTTC.

CDR3 sequence reads: CAWGGLAGGTDTQYF. The CDR3 DNA sequence: TGTGCCTGGGGGGGACTAGCGGGAGGCACAGATACGCAGTATTTT. The V gene is TRBV30, the J gene TRBJ2-3, with 14 bases lining up with TRBD2. The CDR3 runs 15 residues. With V trimmed by 5 bases and J by 1 base, 2 bases remained unmatched. Looked up from germline, CDR1 is GTSNPN and CDR2 is SVGIG (reference sequence).

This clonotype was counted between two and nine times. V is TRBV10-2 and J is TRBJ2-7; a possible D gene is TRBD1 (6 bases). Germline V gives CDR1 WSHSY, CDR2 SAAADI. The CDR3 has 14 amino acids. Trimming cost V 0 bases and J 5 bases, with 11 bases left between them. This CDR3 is CASSESGTLNEQYF. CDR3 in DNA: TGCGCCAGCAGTGAGTCGGGGACATTGAACGAGCAGTACTTC.